This paragraph reports one T cell receptor beta chain. Antigen unknown. The data derive from a study of CD8 T cells in ankylosing spondylitis. Study observations and caveats: One TCR beta motif, made up of 7 or 8 highly homologous variants, appeared characteristic of ankylosing spondylitis blood.

The germline V gene has CDR1 MNHNS and CDR2 SASEGT. The length of the CDR3 is 15 residues. The junction had 10 bases not matched to a gene; V was cut back by 4 bases and J by 7 bases. Each CDR3 protein gets one entry after TCRdb re-called the 5' RACE reads with MiXCR. The sample carries some 92,000 distinct CDR3 sequences, roughly 30% recorded once. Sequenced input: blood, either unsorted or a sorted T cell fraction (not recorded which). This TCR came from a male donor with ankylosing spondylitis or in good health (not recorded which). The J gene is TRBJ2-3, the V gene TRBV6-1, with 8 bases lining up with TRBD1. The CDR3 reads CASSGGYRGLHTQYF. In DNA form, the CDR3 reads TGTGCCAGCAGTGGGGGTTACAGGGGGTTGCATACGCAGTATTTT.